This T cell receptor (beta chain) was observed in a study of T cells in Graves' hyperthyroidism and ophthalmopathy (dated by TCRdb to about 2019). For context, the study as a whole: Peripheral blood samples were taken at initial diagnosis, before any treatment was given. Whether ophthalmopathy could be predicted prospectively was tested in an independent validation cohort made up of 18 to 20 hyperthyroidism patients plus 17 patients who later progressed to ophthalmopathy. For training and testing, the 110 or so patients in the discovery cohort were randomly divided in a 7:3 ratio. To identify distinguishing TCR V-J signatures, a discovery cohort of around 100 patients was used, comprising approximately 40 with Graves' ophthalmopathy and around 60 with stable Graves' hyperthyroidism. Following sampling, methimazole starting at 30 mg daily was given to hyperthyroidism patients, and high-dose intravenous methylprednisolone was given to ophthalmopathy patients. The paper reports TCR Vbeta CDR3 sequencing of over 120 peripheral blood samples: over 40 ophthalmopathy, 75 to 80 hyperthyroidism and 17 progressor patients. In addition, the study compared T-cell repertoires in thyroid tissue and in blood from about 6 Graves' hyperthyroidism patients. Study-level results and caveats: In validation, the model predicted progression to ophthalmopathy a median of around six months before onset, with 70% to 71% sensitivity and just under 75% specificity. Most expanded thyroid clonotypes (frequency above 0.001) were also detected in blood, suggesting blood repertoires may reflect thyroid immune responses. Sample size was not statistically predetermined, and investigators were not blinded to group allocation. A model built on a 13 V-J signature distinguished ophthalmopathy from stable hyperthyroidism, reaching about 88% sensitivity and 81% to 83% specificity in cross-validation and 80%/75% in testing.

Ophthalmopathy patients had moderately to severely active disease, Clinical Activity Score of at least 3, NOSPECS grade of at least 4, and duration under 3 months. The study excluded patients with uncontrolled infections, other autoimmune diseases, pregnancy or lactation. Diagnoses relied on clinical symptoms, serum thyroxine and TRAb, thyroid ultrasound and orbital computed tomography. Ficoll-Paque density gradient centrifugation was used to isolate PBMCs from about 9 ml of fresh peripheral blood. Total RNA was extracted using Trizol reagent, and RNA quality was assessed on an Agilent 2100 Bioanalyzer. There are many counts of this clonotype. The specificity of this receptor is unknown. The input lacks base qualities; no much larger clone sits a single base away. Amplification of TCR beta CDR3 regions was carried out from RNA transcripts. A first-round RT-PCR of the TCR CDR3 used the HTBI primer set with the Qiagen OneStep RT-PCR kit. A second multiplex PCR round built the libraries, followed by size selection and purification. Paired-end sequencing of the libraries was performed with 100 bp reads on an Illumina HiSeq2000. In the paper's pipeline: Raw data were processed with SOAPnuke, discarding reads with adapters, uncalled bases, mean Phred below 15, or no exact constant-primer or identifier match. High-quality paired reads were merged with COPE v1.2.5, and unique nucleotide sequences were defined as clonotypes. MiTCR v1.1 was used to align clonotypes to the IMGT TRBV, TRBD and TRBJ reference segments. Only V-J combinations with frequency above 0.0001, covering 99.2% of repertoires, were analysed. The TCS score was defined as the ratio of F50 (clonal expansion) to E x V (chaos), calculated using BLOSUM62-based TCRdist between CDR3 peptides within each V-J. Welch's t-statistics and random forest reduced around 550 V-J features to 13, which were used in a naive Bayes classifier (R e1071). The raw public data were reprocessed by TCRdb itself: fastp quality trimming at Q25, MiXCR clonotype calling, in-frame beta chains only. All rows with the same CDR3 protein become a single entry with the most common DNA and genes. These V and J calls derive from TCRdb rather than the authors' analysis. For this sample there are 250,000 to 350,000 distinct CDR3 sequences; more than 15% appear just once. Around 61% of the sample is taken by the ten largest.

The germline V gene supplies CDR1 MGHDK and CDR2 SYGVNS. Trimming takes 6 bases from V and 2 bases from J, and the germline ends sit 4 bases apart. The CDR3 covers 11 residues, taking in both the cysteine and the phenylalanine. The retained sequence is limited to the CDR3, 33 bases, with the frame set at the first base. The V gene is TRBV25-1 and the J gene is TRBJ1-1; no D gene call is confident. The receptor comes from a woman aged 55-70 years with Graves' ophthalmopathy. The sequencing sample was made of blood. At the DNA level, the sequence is TGTGCCAGCAGGGACAACACTGAAGCTTTCTTT. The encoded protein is CASRDNTEAFF.